These 30 T cell receptor beta chains share one sample of origin, sequenced in a study of T cells in Graves' hyperthyroidism and ophthalmopathy. RNA transcripts yielded amplified TCR beta CDR3 regions. When the TCR CDR3 underwent first-round RT-PCR, the HTBI primer set was used. TCRdb re-analysed the multiplex PCR reads in MiXCR, keeping a single row per CDR3 protein. In the table there are over 700,000 distinct CDR3 sequences, approximately 40% of which are singletons. Sequenced material: blood. The receptors stem from a woman aged 35 to 49 with Graves' hyperthyroidism.

This clonotype was observed at least ten times. This chain connects TRBV7-9 to TRBJ1-1; 7 bases align to TRBD1. The CDR3 runs to 13 residues. Per germline, CDR1 SEHNR and CDR2 FQNEAQ (reference sequence). The V gene end was trimmed by 5 bases and the J gene end by 8 bases; junction bases not matched to a gene: 8. Here the CDR3 DNA reads TGTGCCAGCAGCCTAGGACAGGAGCAAGAAGCTTTCTTT. Its protein is CASSLGQEQEAFF.

The rearrangement links TRBV7-8 to TRBJ2-6; D remains ambiguous. Germline V gene lookup returns CDR1 SGHVS and CDR2 FQNEAQ. V was cut by 4 bases and J by 4 bases, with 14 bases left in between. The CDR3 contains 16 residues. The CDR3 spells CASSSLGKGGANVLTF. The CDR3, as DNA: TGTGCCAGCAGCTCCCTGGGAAAGGGCGGGGCCAACGTCCTGACTTTC.

This clonotype was recorded at least ten times. V and J are TRBV7-9 and TRBJ2-5, with no clear D. Trimming took 3 bases from V and 4 from J, leaving 6 bases between them. CDR1 is SEHNR and CDR2 is FQNEAQ in the germline V gene (reference sequence). CDR3 size: 12 residues. CDR3 nucleotide sequence: TGTGCCAGCAGCTTTTCCCCAGAGACCCAGTACTTC. Encoded protein: CASSFSPETQYF.

Regarding this clonotype: A read error may be the cause here, since a much bigger clone is one base away. The chain is built from TRBV6-1 and TRBJ1-1; unclear D gene. This CDR3 is 12 amino acids long. Trimming took off 6 bases at V and 5 bases at J, with 10 bases between the two ends. Germline V gives CDR1 MNHNS, CDR2 SASEGT. CDR3 amino acids: CASRLVGTEAFF. In nucleotides, the CDR3 is TGTGCCAGCAGACTAGTAGGGACTGAAGCTTTCTTT.

This clonotype came up many times. The chain recombines TRBV6-1 with TRBJ1-5; tentatively, D is TRBD1 (5 bases). The CDR3 consists of 14 residues. V shed 0 bases and J shed 7 bases, with 10 bases lying between them. Germline CDR1 and CDR2: MNHNS and SASEGT. The DNA for the CDR3 is TGTGCCAGCAGTGAAGCTTGGGGGTACCAGCCCCAGCATTTT. Its protein product is CASSEAWGYQPQHF.

The chain joins TRBV4-1 to TRBJ2-7, with 8 positions matching TRBD1. Per germline, CDR1 MGHRA and CDR2 YSYEKL. The CDR3 runs 13 residues. V was pared by 4 bases and J by 7 bases, with 6 bases of the junction left unmatched. The CDR3 DNA reads TGCGCCAGCAGCCGACAGGGGTTTGGGGAGCAGTACTTC. Translating gives CASSRQGFGEQYF.

About this clonotype itself: A clone one base away is much larger, so this may be a read error. No conserved phenylalanine or tryptophan is present at the end of the CDR3, so a read error is the likely explanation. This chain links TRBV12-3 or TRBV12-4 with TRBJ1-1; D remains unclear. The CDR3 contains 12 residues. With 5 bases removed from V and 6 bases from J, the gap between germline ends came to 10 bases. The CDR3 nucleotides read TGTGCCAGCAGTCCGTTGAGCGCTGAAGCTTTCCTT. Translation gives CASSPLSAEAFL.

This chain uses TRBV19 with TRBJ1-3, with unresolved D. Germline V gene data show CDR1 as LNHDA and CDR2 as SQIVND (reference sequence). The CDR3 loop spans 13 amino acids. Deletions cut 7 bases from V and 4 bases from J, with 11 bases between. Here the CDR3 DNA reads TGTGCCAGTACGCGTCCGACGGGAAACACCATATATTTT. This sequence encodes CASTRPTGNTIYF.

The gene calls are TRBV7-2 and TRBJ1-1; TRBD1 agrees at 11 bases. V lost 1 base, J lost 1 base, and 5 bases stayed unmatched. The CDR3 totals 17 residues. Germline V gene data show CDR1 as SGHTA and CDR2 as FQGNSA. This CDR3 reads CASSLVGTGGTNTEAFF. CDR3 bases: TGTGCCAGCAGCTTAGTCGGGACAGGGGGAACGAACACTGAAGCTTTCTTT.

The genes are TRBV7-9 and TRBJ2-5, with D possibly called TRBD1 or TRBD2 (6 bases each). This CDR3 spans 15 amino acids. The ends were cut back, 7 bases at V and 2 bases at J, with 17 bases in the middle. Germline CDR1 reads SEHNR; CDR2 reads FQNEAQ (reference sequence). The CDR3: CASTLTGAWQETQYF. In nucleotides, the CDR3 is TGTGCCAGCACCCTAACGGGGGCTTGGCAAGAGACCCAGTACTTC. The variable domain in full, with the rest retrieved from reference TRBV7-9 and TRBJ2-5, is DTGVSQNPRHKITKRGQNVTFRCDPISEHNRLYWYRQTLGQGPEFLTYFQNEAQLEKSRLLSDRFSAERPKGSFSTLEIQRTEQGDSAMYLCASTLTGAWQETQYFGPGTRLLVL.

CDR3 protein: CSVTGGDGYTF. CDR3 DNA sequence: TGCAGCGTGACAGGGGGCGATGGCTACACCTTC. The chain links TRBV29-1 to TRBJ1-2; 10 positions agree with TRBD1. From germline, CDR1 is SQVTM and CDR2 ANQGSEA. The trim removed 6 bases at V and 6 bases at J, leaving 1 base unmatched. This CDR3 has 11 amino acids.

Concerning this clonotype itself: A read error is possible here, since a much larger clone lies one base away. This sequence joins TRBV20-1 and TRBJ1-2; possible D gene TRBD1, 5 bases. The CDR3 is made up of 13 amino acids. Germline assignment: CDR1 DFQATT and CDR2 SNEGSKA (reference sequence). The CDR3 nucleotides are TGCAGTGCTCCCGGCAGGGCAAACTATGGCTGCACCTTC. This gives the protein CSAPGRANYGCTF.

The sample holds a few counts of this clonotype. This chain connects TRBV7-3 to TRBJ2-2, with D possibly matching TRBD2 (7 bases). The CDR3 consists of 17 residues. In germline, CDR1 is SGHTA, CDR2 FQGTGA. V was pared by 2 bases and J by 4 bases, with 17 bases between. CDR3 in amino acids: CASSLLGGARGTGELFF. The CDR3 DNA follows: TGTGCCAGCAGCTTACTGGGGGGGGCGCGGGGCACCGGGGAGCTGTTTTTT. The entire variable domain, with the rest obtained from reference TRBV7-3 and TRBJ2-2, is as follows: GAGVSQTPSNKVTEKGKYVELRCDPISGHTALYWYRQSLGQGPEFLIYFQGTGAADDSGLPNDRFFAVRPEGSVSTLKIQRTERGDSAVYLCASSLLGGARGTGELFFGEGSRLTVL.

The CDR3 DNA follows: TGCGCCAGCAGCCAAGAACGCAGGGATGGCAATCAGCCCCAGCATTTT. Translated, it gives CASSQERRDGNQPQHF. This rearrangement joins TRBV4-1 to TRBJ1-5, with a tentative D call TRBD1 (5 bases). The germline CDR1 and CDR2 sequences are MGHRA and YSYEKL. The germline V and J ends were trimmed by 0 bases and 2 bases, with 11 bases remaining between them. The CDR3 covers 16 residues.

The sample holds many counts of this clonotype. This rearrangement joins TRBV9 to TRBJ1-5; D gene ambiguous. The germline V gene encodes CDR1 SGDLS and CDR2 YYNGEE. The CDR3 is 14 amino acids. Trimming left V 0 bases short and J 3 bases short, with 7 bases between. The CDR3 is CASSVDGNNQPQHF. CDR3 coding DNA: TGTGCCAGCAGCGTAGACGGGAACAATCAGCCCCAGCATTTT.

For this clonotype: Compared with germline, one end of the junction differs, possibly owing to a read error. This chain connects TRBV4-3 to TRBJ2-7; D not certain. This CDR3 has 15 amino acids. Per the germline V gene, CDR1 is LGHNA and CDR2 is YSLEER. The CDR3 loop reads CASSQASTPTYEQYF. In DNA form, the CDR3 reads TGCGCCAGCAGCCAGGCCAGTACCCCCACCTACGAGCAATACTTC.

In this sample, this clonotype turned up many times. The genes are TRBV20-1 and TRBJ1-5; D is unclear. V lost 7 bases to trimming and J lost 3 bases, with 4 bases between them. Germline loops: CDR1 DFQATT, CDR2 SNEGSKA (reference sequence). The CDR3 is made up of 10 amino acids. CDR3 nucleotide sequence: TGCAGTGGGGTCAATCAGCCCCAGCATTTT. Its translation is CSGVNQPQHF.

The sample holds a few counts of this clonotype. The chain carries TRBV6-5 and TRBJ2-7, with TRBD1 matching over 11 bases. This CDR3 is 17 amino acids long. V shed 0 bases, J shed 4 bases, and the junction held 8 bases outside the gene matches. The V gene's germline CDR1 is MNHEY and CDR2 SVGAGI. The DNA of the CDR3 is TGTGCCAGCAGTTACTCATGGGGGACAGGGGGGAGGTACGAGCAGTACTTC. Protein product: CASSYSWGTGGRYEQYF.

This clonotype appeared a few times. V usage is TRBV29-1 and J usage is TRBJ2-3; possible D gene TRBD1, 5 bases. The CDR3 is 13 amino acids. The ends were cut back, 3 bases at V and 1 base at J, with 8 bases in the middle. From germline, CDR1 is SQVTM and CDR2 ANQGSEA. The CDR3 bases are TGCAGCGTTGATCAAGGGGGCACAGATACGCAGTATTTT. This encodes CSVDQGGTDTQYF.

This clonotype was seen only a few times. The rearrangement links TRBV4-1 to TRBJ2-5; D may be TRBD1 (5 bases). Trimming removed 0 bases at V and 1 base at J, with 9 bases between. Germline V lookup: CDR1 MGHRA, CDR2 YSYEKL. The CDR3 spans 15 residues. The CDR3 coding sequence is TGCGCCAGCAGCCAAGATAAAGGGGTCCAAGAGACCCAGTACTTC. Protein sequence: CASSQDKGVQETQYF.

This clonotype came up many times. The rearrangement links TRBV11-2 to TRBJ2-7; D is unresolved. Trimming removed 2 bases from V and 4 bases from J, with 12 bases in between. Germline lookup yields CDR1 SGHAT and CDR2 FQNNGV. The CDR3 has 14 residues. The CDR3, as DNA: TGTGCCAGCAGCTTATCGACGGCCTCTTACGAGCAGTACTTC. Translated: CASSLSTASYEQYF.

This clonotype was recorded at least ten times. The chain recombines TRBV20-1 with TRBJ2-7; TRBD2 matches 8 bases. V shed 4 bases, J shed 5 bases, and the junction held 7 bases outside the gene matches. This CDR3 is built from 13 residues. The germline V gene has CDR1 DFQATT and CDR2 SNEGSKA (reference sequence). CDR3 loop: CSAMPGGPHEQYF. The CDR3 DNA follows: TGCAGTGCTATGCCGGGGGGGCCCCACGAGCAGTACTTC.

The V and J genes are TRBV20-1 and TRBJ1-1; D not resolved. In germline, CDR1 is DFQATT, CDR2 SNEGSKA (reference sequence). The V and J ends lost 0 bases and 0 bases respectively, with 17 bases between them. CDR3 length: 17 amino acids. The CDR3 here is CSARDSAGSRMNTEAFF. The DNA of the CDR3 is TGCAGTGCTAGAGATAGTGCGGGGTCTCGAATGAACACTGAAGCTTTCTTT.

This clonotype was seen at least ten times. CDR3 residues: CASSRRTGATNEKLFF. The CDR3 DNA reads TGTGCCAGCAGTCGGCGGACAGGCGCAACTAATGAAAAACTGTTTTTT. The chain recombines TRBV7-9 with TRBJ1-4, with TRBD1 matching 7 bases. The CDR3 covers 16 residues. Losses at the gene ends were 6 bases for V and 0 bases for J; bases not matched to a gene: 7. Germline CDR1 is SEHNR and CDR2 is FQNEAQ (reference sequence).

This clonotype was picked up many times. The rearrangement links TRBV7-2 to TRBJ2-7; 8 bases are a match to TRBD1. Germline V gene sequence: CDR1 SGHTA, CDR2 FQGNSA. V was pared by 5 bases and J by 2 bases, with 5 bases of the junction left unmatched. The CDR3 extends over 14 amino acids. CDR3 sequence reads: CASSRRDRPYEQYF. The CDR3, as DNA: TGTGCCAGCAGCCGCCGGGACAGGCCCTACGAGCAGTACTTC. The full variable domain, rest sourced from reference TRBV7-2 and TRBJ2-7, is GAGVSQSPSNKVTEKGKDVELRCDPISGHTALYWYRQSLGQGLEFLIYFQGNSAPDKSGLPSDRFSAERTGGSVSTLTIQRTQQEDSAVYLCASSRRDRPYEQYFGPGTRLTVT.

This clonotype was picked up many times. The rearrangement joins TRBV10-2 to TRBJ2-7; 7 nucleotides align to TRBD2. Losses at the gene ends were 7 bases for V and 3 bases for J; bases not matched to a gene: 9. CDR3 length: 14 residues. Germline values: CDR1 WSHSY, CDR2 SAAADI. This chain's CDR3 is CASTREVPIYEQYF. DNA of the CDR3: TGCGCCAGCACCCGGGAGGTCCCGATCTACGAGCAGTACTTC.

This clonotype was detected many times. This chain links TRBV12-3 or TRBV12-4 with TRBJ1-6; no reliable D call. V lost 5 bases to trimming and J lost 7 bases, with 15 bases between them. The CDR3 is made up of 15 amino acids. CDR3 nucleotides: TGTGCCAGCAGTCGAACCGGGATAGAGAATTCACCCCTCCACTTT. Translating gives CASSRTGIENSPLHF.

The rearrangement joins TRBV29-1 to TRBJ1-6; no reliable D call. This CDR3 has 13 residues. The germline V gene has CDR1 SQVTM and CDR2 ANQGSEA. V lost 7 bases to trimming and J lost 7 bases, with 14 bases between them. CDR3 in amino acids: CSEREGANSPLHF. The DNA for the CDR3 is TGCAGCGAGAGGGAGGGCGCGAATTCACCCCTCCACTTT.

This clonotype was observed many times. CDR3 residues: CASGGVDLGETQYF. CDR3 bases: TGTGCCAGCGGAGGTGTGGATCTGGGGGAGACCCAGTACTTC. V is TRBV6-6 and J is TRBJ2-5; D is perhaps TRBD2 (5 bases). The length of the CDR3 is 14 residues. Germline lookup yields CDR1 MNHNY and CDR2 SVGAGI (reference sequence). Deletions cut 8 bases from V and 5 bases from J, with 18 bases between.

In the case of this clonotype: At one of its ends the junction is not consistent with the germline gene, which may arise from a read error. CDR3 loop: CASGKIGGTEAFF. CDR3 DNA: TGCGCCAGCGGCAAGATAGGGGGCACTGAAGCTTTCTTT. V is TRBV5-5 and J is TRBJ1-1; possibly TRBD1 for D (6 bases). Germline CDR1 is SGHKS and CDR2 is YYEKEE (reference sequence). The CDR3 is 13 residues long.